This T cell receptor beta chain was observed in a study of type 1 regulatory T cells. The overall study: This in vitro CD4 product, T-allo10, is enriched for Tr1 cells and alloantigen-specific. Study-level findings and limits: Compared with non-Tr1 cells, Tr1 cells showed a narrower TCR repertoire.

This clonotype was counted at least ten times. Antigen: not known. One entry per CDR3 protein, called by TCRdb with MiXCR from the reads. The table shows approximately 43,000 distinct CDR3 sequences, with 9% to 15% occurring only once. V was cut by 3 bases and J by 5 bases, with 13 bases left in between. From germline, CDR1 is ENHRY and CDR2 SYGVKD. The CDR3 consists of 15 residues. The sample consisted of cultured non-Tr1 T cells, either the whole culture or a sorted T cell fraction (not recorded which). The chain combines TRBV10-3 with TRBJ1-4; D remains unclear. This sequence originates from a human donor in good health. CDR3 region: CAISDGGLSNEKLFF. CDR3 DNA sequence: TGTGCCATCAGTGATGGCGGACTTTCGAATGAAAAACTGTTTTTT.